The sequence of this T cell receptor beta chain was determined in a study of human T cells and chemical hapten exposure. Across the study: Patients additionally received therapeutic doses of diphenylcyclopropenone on the scalp once a week, and this continued throughout the approximately 24-week study. Study-level results: Significantly more large CDR3 similarity clusters arose among expanded TCRs than among controls. With patch test score, the counts of PT1 expanded TCRs showed a positive correlation.

This clonotype was seen ten or more times. What it binds is unknown. Specified time point: pre-sensitization, week 0. Treatment here: therapeutic diphenylcyclopropenone sensitization with weekly scalp DPC. Germline V CDR1 and CDR2: SQVTM, ANQGSEA. CDR3 size: 11 residues. V lost 7 bases to trimming and J lost 2 bases; unmatched junction nucleotides: 1. TCRdb reprocessed the RACE reads via MiXCR and lists one record per CDR3 protein. The sample carries about 74,000 distinct CDR3 sequences, about 15% recorded once. The sample was whole blood, taken in connection with sensitization to the hapten diphenylcyclopropenone (DPC). The TCR sequence derives from a woman between 50 and 59 years old with alopecia areata. Some clones in this sample may be carry-over from other donors' samples. The chain recombines TRBV29-1 with TRBJ2-5, with 7 nucleotides matching TRBD2. CDR3 in amino acids: CSGGGQETQYF. The CDR3 DNA reads as TGCAGCGGGGGAGGGCAAGAGACCCAGTACTTC.